This is a list of T cell receptor beta chains from one sample in a study of persistence of HIV-infected CD4 T cells. Clones were sequenced by immunoSEQ multiplex PCR, and TCRdb holds only the in-frame ones, with some missing. The data hold fewer than 40,000 clones, with about four fifths observed a single time. These receptors have no known antigen. The input for sequencing was CD4+ T cells sorted from PBMCs after roughly 17-hour stimulation, taken from a patient who received antiretroviral therapy. These receptor sequences come from an adult man with HIV who was CMV-seropositive. CDR3s include the opening cysteine and the closing phenylalanine or tryptophan. D genes are given only for firm matches.

TGTGCCAGTAGTGTAAGCGGACAGGCGGGATATGGCTACACCTTC CASSVSGQAGYGYTF TRBD1 TRBJ1-2 TRBV19
TGTGCCAGCAGCCAAGTCGGCGGGTCTGGGGCCAACGTCCTGACTTTC CASSQVGGSGANVLTF NA TRBJ2-6 TRBV3-1/TRBV3-2
TGTGCCAGCAGCCAACTATATAGCAATCAGCCCCAGCATTTT CASSQLYSNQPQHF NA TRBJ1-5 TRBV3-1/TRBV3-2
TGTGCCAGCAGCGTAGGGTCAGGGGGCTACACTGAAGCTTTCTTT CASSVGSGGYTEAFF TRBD1 TRBJ1-1 TRBV9
TGTGCCAGCAGCTTAGGGGGAGGTTCCGGGACACCTATCAATCGGAGGGTCTACGAGCAGTACTTC CASSLGGGSGTPINRRVYEQYF NA TRBJ2-7 TRBV7-8
TGTGCCAGCAGTTCTGGAAATCACAACCTCGGGACAGGAAAGTTCTTC CASSSGNHNLGTGKFF TRBD1 TRBJ2-1 TRBV27
TGTGCCAGCAGTTTAAAGGGACTTGGGGGCTACAATGAGCAGTTCTTC CASSLKGLGGYNEQFF NA TRBJ2-1 TRBV28
TGTGCCAGCAGTTTAATAGAGCAGCCCCAGCATTTT CASSLIEQPQHF NA TRBJ1-5 TRBV28
TGCGCCAGCAGCCAAGTTTTGGCCGGGGACTACGAGCAGTACTTC CASSQVLAGDYEQYF NA TRBJ2-7 TRBV4-3
TGTGCCAGCTCACCACCAACCGGGGAGCTGTTTTTT CASSPPTGELFF NA TRBJ2-2 TRBV18